This section outlines one T cell receptor (beta chain) sequence together with its context. The data were obtained in a study of T-cell memory formation after mild COVID-19. Study-wide context: Among the donors, TCR clusters were largely specific to each donor.

TCRdb independently ran MiXCR on the 5' RACE reads; one entry per CDR3 protein. The data show a few hundred thousand distinct CDR3 sequences, 16% seen once. V lost 5 bases and J 6 bases, leaving 22 bases between the germline ends. The CDR3 length is 17 residues. V gene TRBV12-3 or TRBV12-4 combines with J gene TRBJ1-4; D unclear. The TCR was taken from a man younger than 35 who had mild COVID-19 (a few samples of this study predate the infection). Cell type and time point are not known. The source material was PBMCs or a T cell subset sorted from them (not recorded which). The CDR3 DNA follows: TGTGCCAGCAGTCCTACCCCGGGGTGGGGTGTGGATGAAAAACTGTTTTTT. This translates into CASSPTPGWGVDEKLFF.